This entry concerns a single T cell receptor beta chain. Its antigen is still unknown. TCRdb's table, derived via immunoSEQ multiplex PCR, lists solely in-frame clones and lacks some. The table lists roughly 150,000 clones, approximately 89% of them singletons, with approximately 0.7% in the top ten. The entry originates in a study of cytomegalovirus exposure and HLA in healthy donors. Background on the study: The platform used for the roughly 130 validation repertoires matched that of the 666 first-cohort repertoires, a later analysis reported.

This CDR3 is 13 amino acids long. J gave up 7 bases and V 5 bases, and 8 bases lay outside the gene matches. The germline V gene has CDR1 MNHNS and CDR2 SASEGT. Broader study findings: There were around 160 TCR beta chains listed as cytomegalovirus-associated. Subsequent analysis revealed that first-cohort TCR clusters tended to co-occur in the approximately 120 validation repertoires. A classifier reportedly called cytomegalovirus status with high sensitivity and specificity.

The clonotype originates from a man between 18 and 35 years old in good health and CMV-seronegative. The J gene is TRBJ2-7, the V gene TRBV6-1, with TRBD1 matching over 7 bases. Sequences were obtained from PBMCs. The CDR3 loop reads CASSFGTASEQYV. CDR3 in DNA: TGTGCCAGCAGTTTCGGGACAGCCTCGGAGCAGTACGTC.